These 16 T cell receptor beta chains came from one sample sequenced in a study of cytomegalovirus exposure and HLA in healthy donors. A multiplex PCR was run with 60 Vbeta primers and 13 Jbeta primers. The protocol was immunoSEQ multiplex PCR, while the TCRdb copy is restricted to in-frame clones and leaves out a portion. The sample has approximately 150,000 clones, approximately 80% seen once. The specimen sequenced was PBMCs. These receptors came from a man in his late teens or twenties in good health and CMV-seropositive.

This clone has only a few counts. The rearrangement uses TRBV6-5 and TRBJ1-2; D unclear. Germline CDR1 MNHEY, CDR2 SVGAGI. V lost 0 bases, J lost 5 bases, and 7 bases lay in between. This CDR3 has 13 amino acids. CDR3 in amino acids: CASSYSLRYGYTF. CDR3 bases: TGTGCCAGCAGTTACTCGTTGCGGTATGGCTACACCTTC.

The chain employs TRBV7-2 and TRBJ1-2; 7 bases map to TRBD1. This CDR3 has 13 residues. After removal of 5 bases from V and 7 bases from J, the junction contained 7 bases not matched to a gene. The germline V gene encodes CDR1 SGHTA and CDR2 FQGNSA. The CDR3 loop is CASSTPTGIGYTF. Here the CDR3 DNA reads TGTGCCAGCAGCACCCCGACAGGGATTGGCTACACCTTC.

The J gene is TRBJ2-1, the V gene TRBV7-9; 9 positions match TRBD2. The germline V gene encodes CDR1 SEHNR and CDR2 FQNEAQ (reference sequence). V shed 5 bases, J shed 5 bases, and the junction held 10 bases outside the gene matches. The CDR3 has 16 residues. DNA for the CDR3: TGTGCCAGCAGCCCCTTTGCGGGAGGGATCGACAATGAGCAGTTCTTC. This translates into CASSPFAGGIDNEQFF.

V and J are TRBV7-3 and TRBJ2-1; D not certain. Trimming removed 4 bases from V and 5 bases from J, with 12 bases in between. The CDR3 contains 14 residues. Germline V gene sequence: CDR1 SGHTA, CDR2 FQGTGA. This CDR3 reads CASSSRTGDNEQFF. The CDR3 DNA reads as TGTGCCAGCAGCTCCCGCACCGGAGACAATGAGCAGTTCTTC.

The chain combines TRBV2 with TRBJ1-5; D unresolved. V lost 5 bases, J lost 3 bases, and 14 bases lay in between. CDR3 size: 15 residues. Looked up from germline, CDR1 is SNHLY and CDR2 is FYNNEI. The CDR3 loop is CASSSIRGINQPQHF. The CDR3, as DNA: TGTGCCAGCAGTTCAATACGGGGTATCAATCAGCCCCAGCATTTT.

This clone has a handful of counts. This rearrangement joins TRBV7-9 to TRBJ2-5, with 7 bases aligning to TRBD1. Germline CDR1 and CDR2: SEHNR and FQNEAQ (reference sequence). The V segment lost 1 base and the J segment 0 bases; nucleotides outside the gene matches: 2. This CDR3 has 15 residues. CDR3 amino acids: CASSLGTGDQETQYF. CDR3 DNA sequence: TGTGCCAGCAGCTTAGGTACAGGGGACCAAGAGACCCAGTACTTC. The full variable domain, its missing parts supplied by reference TRBV7-9 and TRBJ2-5, is DTGVSQNPRHKITKRGQNVTFRCDPISEHNRLYWYRQTLGQGPEFLTYFQNEAQLEKSRLLSDRFSAERPKGSFSTLEIQRTEQGDSAMYLCASSLGTGDQETQYFGPGTRLLVL.

The V gene is TRBV27, the J gene TRBJ2-2; 10 bases fit TRBD2. The CDR3 has 16 amino acids. The V segment lost 6 bases and the J segment 1 base; nucleotides outside the gene matches: 5. CDR1 and CDR2 (germline): MNHEY, SMNVEV (reference sequence). CDR3 sequence reads: CASSSGGARNTGELFF. CDR3 coding DNA: TGTGCCAGCAGCAGCGGGGGGGCGCGGAACACCGGGGAGCTGTTTTTT.

This chain links TRBV15 with TRBJ1-1; D not certain. Looked up from germline, CDR1 is LNHNV and CDR2 is YYDKDF (reference sequence). V lost 4 bases and J lost 3, with 9 bases in between. This CDR3 is built from 13 residues. The CDR3 loop is CATSTPEHTEAFF. The CDR3 DNA reads as TGTGCCACCAGCACCCCCGAGCACACTGAAGCTTTCTTT.

This clone has only a few counts. The rearrangement links TRBV5-1 to TRBJ2-2; no clear D. Trimming shortened V by 1 base and J by 0 bases, and 4 bases separated the two germline ends. This CDR3 is built from 14 residues. Germline CDR1 is SGHRS and CDR2 is YFSETQ. CDR3 sequence: CASSLLSNTGELFF. Here the CDR3 DNA reads TGCGCCAGCAGCTTGCTGTCGAACACCGGGGAGCTGTTTTTT.

The rearrangement joins TRBV5-5 to TRBJ2-5, with TRBD2 matching over 7 bases. This CDR3 spans 16 amino acids. The germline V gene has CDR1 SGHKS and CDR2 YYEKEE (reference sequence). The trim removed 4 bases at V and 7 bases at J, leaving 16 bases unmatched. The CDR3 loop reads CASSPGSGASLGTQYF. The DNA of the CDR3 is TGTGCCAGCAGCCCGGGGAGCGGGGCCTCTCTGGGGACCCAGTACTTC.

The V and J genes are TRBV5-4 and TRBJ1-4; the D gene is possibly TRBD1 (6 bases). V lost 0 bases to trimming and J lost 3 bases, with 9 bases between them. The CDR3 is 15 residues long. In germline, CDR1 is SGHNT, CDR2 YYREEE (reference sequence). CDR3 sequence: CASSLAGQSNEKLFF. The CDR3 DNA reads as TGTGCCAGCAGCTTGGCGGGACAATCTAATGAAAAACTGTTTTTT.

This chain uses TRBV5-4 with TRBJ2-3, with 8 bases identical to TRBD1. The J segment lost 0 bases and the V segment lost 3 bases, leaving 9 bases of the junction unmatched. The CDR3 is 17 amino acids. Germline CDR1 is SGHNT and CDR2 is YYREEE (reference sequence). Here the CDR3 reads CASSSHSWDRSTDTQYF. Written as DNA, the CDR3 is TGTGCCAGCAGCTCGCATTCCTGGGACAGGAGCACAGATACGCAGTATTTT. The full variable domain, in which reference TRBV5-4 and TRBJ2-3 provide the parts outside the CDR3, is ETGVTQSPTHLIKTRGQQVTLRCSSQSGHNTVSWYQQALGQGPQFIFQYYREEENGRGNFPPRFSGLQFPNYSSELNVNALELDDSALYLCASSSHSWDRSTDTQYFGPGTRLTVL.

This chain connects TRBV19 to TRBJ2-1; 7 bases align to TRBD1. The length of the CDR3 is 16 residues. The J segment lost 1 base and the V segment lost 4 bases, leaving 7 bases of the junction unmatched. The germline V gene encodes CDR1 LNHDA and CDR2 SQIVND (reference sequence). Written as DNA, the CDR3 is TGTGCCAGTAGTAAAACCGCAGGGGGTTCCTACAATGAGCAGTTCTTC. Translated, it gives CASSKTAGGSYNEQFF.

This clone was picked up one time. The rearrangement uses TRBV6-1 and TRBJ1-3; 7 positions agree with TRBD1. CDR1 is MNHNS and CDR2 is SASEGT in the germline V gene. CDR3 size: 13 residues. J lost 4 bases, V lost 10 bases, and 7 bases had no gene match. CDR3 sequence: CAIATGSGNTIYF. As DNA, the CDR3 is TGTGCCATCGCGACAGGGTCCGGAAACACCATATATTTT.

This chain links TRBV7-6 with TRBJ2-3; 8 bases match TRBD2. Trimming took 5 bases from V and 4 from J; bases not matched to a gene: 11. The length of the CDR3 is 16 residues. Germline CDR1 reads SGHVS; CDR2 reads FNYEAQ. Here the CDR3 reads CASSPSGSHYSDTQYF. The CDR3 bases are TGTGCCAGCAGCCCAAGCGGGAGTCACTATTCAGATACGCAGTATTTT.

Remarks on this clone: This CDR3 is also generated by other DNA sequences in the sample. J is TRBJ2-1 and V is TRBV18, with 9 positions matching TRBD2. The CDR3 spans 16 residues. J gave up 2 bases and V 2 bases, and 4 bases lay outside the gene matches. Germline-derived CDR1 and CDR2 are KGHSH and LQKENI. CDR3 in DNA: TGTGCCAGCTCACCAATCTTAGCGGGGGCCTACAATGAGCAGTTCTTC. Residues: CASSPILAGAYNEQFF.